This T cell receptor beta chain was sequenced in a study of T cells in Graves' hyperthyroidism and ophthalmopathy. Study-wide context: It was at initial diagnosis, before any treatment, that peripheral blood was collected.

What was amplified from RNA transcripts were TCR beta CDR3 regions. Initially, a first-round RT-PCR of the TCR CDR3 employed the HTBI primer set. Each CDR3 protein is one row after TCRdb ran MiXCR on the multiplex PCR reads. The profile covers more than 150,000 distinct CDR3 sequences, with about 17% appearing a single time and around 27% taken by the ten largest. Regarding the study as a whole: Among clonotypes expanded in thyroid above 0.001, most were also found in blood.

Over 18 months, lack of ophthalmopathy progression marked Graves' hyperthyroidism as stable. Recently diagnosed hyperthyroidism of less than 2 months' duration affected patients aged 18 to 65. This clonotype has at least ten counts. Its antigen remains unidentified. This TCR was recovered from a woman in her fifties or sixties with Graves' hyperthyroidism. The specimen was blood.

CDR3 bases: TGTGCTAGTGGTCCTAGCGGGGGGGCCTGGGAGACCCAGTACTTC. Its protein is CASGPSGGAWETQYF. The chain joins TRBV12-5 to TRBJ2-5; TRBD2 aligns across 12 bases. With 5 bases clipped from V and 5 bases from J, the junction kept 6 bases outside the gene matches. The CDR3 has 15 amino acids. Germline V gene data show CDR1 as LGHNT and CDR2 as FRNRAP.